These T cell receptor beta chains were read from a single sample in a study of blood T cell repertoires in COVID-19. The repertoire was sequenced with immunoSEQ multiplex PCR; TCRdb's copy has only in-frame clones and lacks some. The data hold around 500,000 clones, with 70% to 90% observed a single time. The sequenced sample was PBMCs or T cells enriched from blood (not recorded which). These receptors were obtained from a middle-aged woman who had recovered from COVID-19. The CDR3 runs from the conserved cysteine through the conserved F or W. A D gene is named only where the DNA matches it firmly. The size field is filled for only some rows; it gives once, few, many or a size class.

TGTGCCAGCAGCCCAAACAGGCCGGCGACCTCGGGAAACACCATATATTTT | CASSPNRPATSGNTIYF | TRBV13 | NA | TRBJ1-3 | NA
TGTGCCAGCAGCTTAATCGCCAGGGGTAAACTGTTTTTT | CASSLIARGKLFF | TRBV11-3 | NA | TRBJ1-4 | NA
TGTGCCAGCAGCCCTCCCTCAGGAGAGACCCAGTACTTC | CASSPPSGETQYF | TRBV3-1/TRBV3-2 | NA | TRBJ2-5 | NA
TGCAGCGCCCGGGACAGGGGTGCCACTGAAGCTTTCTTT | CSARDRGATEAFF | TRBV29-1 | TRBD1 | TRBJ1-1 | many
TGTGCCAGCAGCCAAGATCCCCAGCGGGCATACGAGCAGTACTTC | CASSQDPQRAYEQYF | TRBV14 | NA | TRBJ2-7 | NA
TGTGCCAGCAGCCAAGTGGACATAAATCTCGGGGAGCTGTTTTTT | CASSQVDINLGELFF | TRBV3-1/TRBV3-2 | NA | TRBJ2-2 | NA
TGTGCCAGCAGCTTAGAAGCGGAGATGAACACTGAAGCTTTCTTT | CASSLEAEMNTEAFF | TRBV7-6 | NA | TRBJ1-1 | NA
TGTGCCAGCTCACCGAGTGCAGAGACCCAGTACTTC | CASSPSAETQYF | TRBV18 | NA | TRBJ2-5 | once
TGCAGCGTTTGCGTCGGGACAGGGGGCAATCAGCCCCAGCATTTT | CSVCVGTGGNQPQHF | TRBV29-1 | TRBD1 | TRBJ1-5 | NA
TGCGCCAGCAGCGAATCAGGGGCAGATACGCAGTATTTT | CASSESGADTQYF | TRBV4-3 | NA | TRBJ2-3 | NA
TGCAGTGCTAGTGGTACACCCGGGACAGGCCTACGGCCCCAGCATTTT | CSASGTPGTGLRPQHF | TRBV20-1 | TRBD1 | TRBJ1-5 | NA
TGTGCCAGCAGCCAAGATTGGACGGGGACGCAGTATTTT | CASSQDWTGTQYF | TRBV14 | NA | TRBJ2-3 | NA
TGTGCCAGCAGTTTAGGAAAGGGTATGACTAAAAGGTTCTTC | CASSLGKGMTKRFF | TRBV28 | NA | TRBJ2-1 | NA
TGTGCCAGCAGCGTAGGGACAGTAGCTAACTATGGCTACACCTTC | CASSVGTVANYGYTF | TRBV9 | NA | TRBJ1-2 | once
TGTGCCAGCAGCCCTAGGACAGACTCGTCCTACGAGCAGTACTTC | CASSPRTDSSYEQYF | TRBV11-3 | NA | TRBJ2-7 | few
TGTGCCACCAGCGACGGGACAGGATTCTCCTACGAGCAGTACTTC | CATSDGTGFSYEQYF | TRBV15 | TRBD1 | TRBJ2-7 | NA
TGTGCCAGCAGCGTTGGGACTAGCGGGGGAGGGACCGGGGAGCTGTTTTTT | CASSVGTSGGGTGELFF | TRBV9 | TRBD2 | TRBJ2-2 | NA
TGTGCCACCAGCAGAGGACCTAGCGGGAGGGATCGTGGGCAGTACTTC | CATSRGPSGRDRGQYF | TRBV15 | TRBD2 | TRBJ2-7 | NA
TGTGCCACCAGTGGGGGGGGAAACGGCTACACCTTC | CATSGGGNGYTF | TRBV24-1 | NA | TRBJ1-2 | NA
TGTGCCAGCAGTTACGGGACAGGGGGTGACTATGGCTACACCTTC | CASSYGTGGDYGYTF | TRBV27 | TRBD1 | TRBJ1-2 | NA
TGCGCCAGCAGCTTGTATGGCAGCTCCTACAATGAGCAGTTCTTC | CASSLYGSSYNEQFF | TRBV5-1 | NA | TRBJ2-1 | once
TGTGCCAGCAGCTTGGCGGGAGGGGCCAATCAGCCCCAGCATTTT | CASSLAGGANQPQHF | TRBV5-6 | NA | TRBJ1-5 | NA
TGTGCCAGCAGTCGAGCGGGAGCGAACACCGGGGAGCTGTTTTTT | CASSRAGANTGELFF | TRBV9 | TRBD2 | TRBJ2-2 | once
TGTGCCAGCAGCTTAGTTTTTGCCTCCGGAGGATTAGAGACCCAGTACTTC | CASSLVFASGGLETQYF | TRBV11-2 | NA | TRBJ2-5 | NA
TGTGCCAGCAGGGGACTGAATTCACCCCTCCACTTT | CASRGLNSPLHF | TRBV12-3/TRBV12-4 | NA | TRBJ1-6 | once
TGCGCCAGCAGCCAAGATGGACAGGGATCTAATGAAAAACTGTTTTTT | CASSQDGQGSNEKLFF | TRBV4-3 | TRBD1 | TRBJ1-4 | NA
TGTGCCAGCAGTTACTCGTGGCAGAGGGAAAAACTGTTTTTT | CASSYSWQREKLFF | TRBV6-5 | NA | TRBJ1-4 | NA
TGTGCCACCAGTGATCCCGGACAGGTAGGTCAGCCCCAGCATTTT | CATSDPGQVGQPQHF | TRBV24-1 | TRBD1 | TRBJ1-5 | NA
TGTGCCAGCAGTCTGACTCGTGCCGCCGGCTACACCTTC | CASSLTRAAGYTF | TRBV11-2 | NA | TRBJ1-2 | NA
TGTGCCAGCAGTGAGGGACTAAAATACGAGCAGTACTTC | CASSEGLKYEQYF | TRBV2 | TRBD2 | TRBJ2-7 | NA
TGCGCCAGCAGCTTCCTTATAGACTGGCTGAACACCGGGGAGCTGTTTTTT | CASSFLIDWLNTGELFF | TRBV5-1 | NA | TRBJ2-2 | NA
TGTGCCAGCAGGCGACTAGCGGGAGCTGAGACCCAGTACTTC | CASRRLAGAETQYF | TRBV27 | TRBD2 | TRBJ2-5 | NA
TGTGCCAGCAGCCAAGGACTAGCGGGAGGTCGCGAGCAGTACTTC | CASSQGLAGGREQYF | TRBV3-1/TRBV3-2 | TRBD2 | TRBJ2-7 | NA
TGTGCCAGCTCACCAGGTGGACAGTCCTATGGCTACACCTTC | CASSPGGQSYGYTF | TRBV18 | NA | TRBJ1-2 | NA
TGTGCCAGCAGAGACAGGGACTGGGGAAACACCATATATTTT | CASRDRDWGNTIYF | TRBV2 | TRBD1 | TRBJ1-3 | NA
TGTGCCAGCAGTCCCGGGACTAGCGGCAATGAGCAGTTCTTC | CASSPGTSGNEQFF | TRBV5-4 | TRBD2 | TRBJ2-1 | NA
TGTGCCAGCAGCAAAGGATCCGGCTTTTGGCTAGCGGGAGAGGCTTTCTACAATGAGCAGTTCTTC | CASSKGSGFWLAGEAFYNEQFF | TRBV21-1 | NA | TRBJ2-1 | NA
TGTGCCAGCAGCTTAGTCGGGGGGGCTAATTCACCCCTCCACTTT | CASSLVGGANSPLHF | TRBV7-8 | NA | TRBJ1-6 | NA
TGTGCCAGCAGGAAAACTAGCCAAACTGGCAATGAGCAGTTCTTC | CASRKTSQTGNEQFF | TRBV2 | NA | TRBJ2-1 | NA
TGCGCCAGCAGCCACGTCAATCGTAACGGGAATTCACCCCTCCACTTT | CASSHVNRNGNSPLHF | TRBV4-1 | NA | TRBJ1-6 | NA
TGTGCCAGCTCACCATCAAACAGGGGGCTCGGGGAGACCGGGGAGCTGTTTTTT | CASSPSNRGLGETGELFF | TRBV18 | TRBD1 | TRBJ2-2 | NA
TGTGCCAGCAGCCCCGAGGGACTAGCGGGAGGGAATGAGCAGTTCTTC | CASSPEGLAGGNEQFF | TRBV3-1/TRBV3-2 | TRBD2 | TRBJ2-1 | NA
TGTGCCAGTAGTACCCCAGGGTATGGAACTAATGAAAAACTGTTTTTT | CASSTPGYGTNEKLFF | TRBV19 | NA | TRBJ1-4 | NA
TGTGCCAGCAGCTTTATCCGACTAGCGGGTTACAATGAGCAGTTCTTC | CASSFIRLAGYNEQFF | TRBV7-2 | TRBD2 | TRBJ2-1 | NA
TGTGCCAGCAGCCCGGGACAGGGTGGGTATTCCTACGAGCAGTACTTC | CASSPGQGGYSYEQYF | TRBV11-3 | TRBD1 | TRBJ2-7 | NA
TGTGCCACCAGTGATTCTGGACAGGACCAAGAGACCCAGTACTTC | CATSDSGQDQETQYF | TRBV24-1 | TRBD1 | TRBJ2-5 | NA
TGTGCCAGCAGCTTATCCCTAAAATCGGGCGAGCAGTACTTC | CASSLSLKSGEQYF | TRBV7-2 | NA | TRBJ2-7 | NA
TGTGCCAGCCTAGATCGGACAGGAAATTACGAGCAGTACTTC | CASLDRTGNYEQYF | TRBV2 | TRBD1 | TRBJ2-7 | NA
TGTGCCAGCTCACCACTCCACCCTAGCGGGAGAGGCCAAGAGACCCAGTACTTC | CASSPLHPSGRGQETQYF | TRBV18 | TRBD2 | TRBJ2-5 | NA
TGTGCCAGCAGCTTAGGACAGGGACAGAACTATGGCTACACCTTC | CASSLGQGQNYGYTF | TRBV11-2 | TRBD1 | TRBJ1-2 | NA
TGTGCCAGCAGCTTTGACAGAATCAATCAGCCCCAGCATTTT | CASSFDRINQPQHF | TRBV7-2 | NA | TRBJ1-5 | NA
TGTGCCAGCAGTGAATCGACAGGGTACACTGAAGCTTTCTTT | CASSESTGYTEAFF | TRBV25-1 | TRBD1 | TRBJ1-1 | NA
TGTGCCAGCTCACCACAAACGGGAATTCGGGACACTGAAGCTTTCTTT | CASSPQTGIRDTEAFF | TRBV18 | NA | TRBJ1-1 | NA
TGTGCCAGTAGTATAGTCCACTACACAGATACGCAGTATTTT | CASSIVHYTDTQYF | TRBV19 | NA | TRBJ2-3 | NA
TGTGCCATCAGTGAGTCAGGGACAGGGGCAAATACTGAAGCTTTCTTT | CAISESGTGANTEAFF | TRBV10-3 | TRBD1 | TRBJ1-1 | NA
TGTGCCAGCAGCGGAGGGCCCCCCGAATACGAGCAGTACTTC | CASSGGPPEYEQYF | TRBV5-4 | NA | TRBJ2-7 | NA
TGTGCCAGCAGTGGACAGGGGGCGTGGGAGACCCAGTACTTC | CASSGQGAWETQYF | TRBV9 | TRBD1 | TRBJ2-5 | NA
TGTGCCAGCAGCTTAGTGTCCGGGTCTTCAGATACGCAGTATTTT | CASSLVSGSSDTQYF | TRBV11-3 | NA | TRBJ2-3 | NA
TGTGCCTGGAGTAACGACAGGGGAAAACTGTTTTTT | CAWSNDRGKLFF | TRBV30 | TRBD1 | TRBJ1-4 | NA
TGTGCCAGCAGTCTGCACAAAAACACTGAAGCTTTCTTT | CASSLHKNTEAFF | TRBV28 | NA | TRBJ1-1 | few